This TCR gamma chain stems from a study of gamma delta lymphoproliferative disorders and STAT genes (dated by TCRdb to between 2017 and 2018). Study-level background: Of the 9 Tgammadelta LGLL patients who were sequenced, symptomatic disease was observed in 4 and an indolent course was observed in 5. Within a larger immunophenotypic and STAT-mutation study, TCR gamma and delta CDR3 repertoires were profiled by deep sequencing in Tgammadelta lymphoproliferative disease patients and healthy controls. To confirm results, a couple of gamma-chain samples and all delta-chain samples were sequenced twice. The TCR-sequenced pilot group comprised 9 Tgammadelta large granular lymphocyte leukemia patients and a couple of hepatosplenic T-cell lymphoma patients. Because no corresponding Invivoscribe delta assay was available, delta-chain libraries were prepared according to the EuroClonality-NGS working group standard operating procedure. The LymphoTrack Dx TCRG Assay was used to build gamma-chain libraries from a minimum of 50 ng of genomic DNA.

With respect to this clone: Its binding antigen is unknown. No qualities accompany the bases; no much larger clone lies one base away.

Summary of the overall study and its limitations: Almost every major gamma and delta clonotype found in patients was public, meaning shared with at least one healthy donor, with just a couple of gamma clonotypes being private to disease. Control T cells likely spanned varied maturation stages, while leukemic cells were skewed toward terminal effectors, potentially limiting patient-control comparisons. When whole repertoires were clustered, gamma repertoires from patients grouped apart from those of healthy controls, but delta repertoires did not separate between the groups. It was noted by the authors that NGS specificity may be reduced at low frequencies, so confirmation of the public or private nature of leukemic clones is needed. Major clones in indolent patients were dominated by Vgamma9-JgammaP and Vdelta2-Ddelta3-Jdelta1 rearrangements, whereas symptomatic patients lacked these rearrangements and used less common gene combinations.

In both library preparation methods, multiplex PCR was run with primers aimed at the conserved V and J regions of the TCR genes. Purified and pooled amplicons were sequenced on an Illumina MiSeq platform. As for how the authors treated the data: V(D)J alignment, clonotype assembly and translation were done with MiXCR, while functionality assessment and CDR3 repertoire analyses were done with VDJtools. CDR3 was defined according to IMGT, and analyses were limited to productive sequences using functional genes, with ORF genes and pseudogenes excluded. A custom Python script was used to search all patients and controls for identical amino acid CDR3s of major clonotypes (frequency >=5%). A one-sided non-parametric Wilcoxon test was used to compare clonotype frequencies between patients and controls. TCRdb called clones anew from the public reads via CATT; matching DNA rows were later pooled. These V and J calls rely on TCRdb rather than the paper's analysis. The sample table contains 1,000 to 1,500 gamma-chain clones; only one count was recorded for about 10% of them. The ten most abundant clones make up over 75% of the sample.

Genomic DNA from peripheral blood mononuclear cells isolated from patients and controls was used for TCR sequencing. The sequenced patients had a median age of about 65 years and comprised a few males and about 6 females. All patients came from a single hematology unit in Padova, Italy, and their diagnoses were reclassified as T-LGLL or HSTCL using the 2017 WHO criteria. Every patient sample was obtained either before therapy or while the patient was off therapy. The CDR3 contains 15 residues, cysteine and phenylalanine counted. The DNA shown is the 45-base CDR3, in frame from base 1. Trimming takes 0 bases off V and 0 bases off J; junction bases not matched to a gene: 5. CDR1 and CDR2 were assigned from the germline V gene as VINAFY and YDVSNSKD.

The rearranged chain carries TRGV5 and TRGJ1 or TRGJ2. The sample consisted of blood. The source of this sequence is a human donor with gamma-delta T-cell large granular lymphocyte leukemia. The CDR3: CATWDRFQNYYKKLF. DNA sequence: TGTGCCACCTGGGACAGGTTTCAGAATTATTATAAGAAACTCTTT.